This paragraph covers one T cell receptor (beta chain) sequence. Its antigen remains unknown. The sample belongs to a study of radiotherapy plus CTLA-4 blockade in lung cancer. Broader study findings: Following radiotherapy plus ipilimumab, tumor-derived TCR clones expanded in the blood. Reported findings show early blood T cell clone dynamics, with interferon-beta, best predicted response.

CTLA-4 blockade with ipilimumab, together with focal radiation, was given to patients with chemo-refractory metastatic non-small-cell lung cancer. V was cut by 4 bases and J by 8 bases, with 12 bases left in between. CDR3 size: 13 residues. Germline lookup yields CDR1 SGHTA and CDR2 FQGNSA. Produced via immunoSEQ multiplex PCR; TCRdb's table is partial and in-frame only. Among 50,000 to 65,000 clones, 77% were seen once, and the ten largest hold 2.4%. The sequence derives from a human donor with non-small cell lung cancer whose response to radiotherapy plus ipilimumab could not be evaluated. Sequenced here: peripheral blood, sampled from a patient treated with radiotherapy plus ipilimumab. The genes are TRBV7-2 and TRBJ2-1; D unresolved. CDR3 in DNA: TGTGCCAGCAGCTGGCGGATAGGCGATGAGCAGTTCTTC. This codes for CASSWRIGDEQFF.